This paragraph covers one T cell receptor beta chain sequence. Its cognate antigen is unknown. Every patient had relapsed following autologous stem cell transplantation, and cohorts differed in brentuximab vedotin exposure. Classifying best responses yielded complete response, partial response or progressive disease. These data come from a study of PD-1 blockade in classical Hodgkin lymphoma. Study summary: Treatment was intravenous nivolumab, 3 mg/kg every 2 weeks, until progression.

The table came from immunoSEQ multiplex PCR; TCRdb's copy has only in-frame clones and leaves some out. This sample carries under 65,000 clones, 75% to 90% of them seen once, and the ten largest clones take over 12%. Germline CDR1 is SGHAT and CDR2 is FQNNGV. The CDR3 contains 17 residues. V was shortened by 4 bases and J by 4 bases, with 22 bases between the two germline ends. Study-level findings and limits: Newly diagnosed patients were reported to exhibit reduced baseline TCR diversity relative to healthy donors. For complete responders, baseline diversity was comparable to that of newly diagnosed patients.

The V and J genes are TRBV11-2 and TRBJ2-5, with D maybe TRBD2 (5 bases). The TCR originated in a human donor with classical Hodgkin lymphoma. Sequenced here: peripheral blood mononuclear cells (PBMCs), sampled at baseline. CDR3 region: CASSWRGRYGESETQYF. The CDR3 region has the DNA TGTGCCAGCAGCTGGCGAGGGCGGTACGGGGAATCAGAGACCCAGTACTTC.